This is a list of T cell receptor beta chains from one sample in a study of CD8 T cells in ankylosing spondylitis. MiXCR was run by TCRdb on the 5' RACE reads, yielding one entry per CDR3 protein. The sample has 470,000 or so distinct CDR3 sequences, roughly a quarter seen once. The sequencing input was blood, either unsorted or a sorted T cell fraction (not recorded which). These receptors all come from a male donor with ankylosing spondylitis. Each CDR3 is given with its conserved first and last residue. A D gene is named only where the DNA matches it firmly. Only part of the rows carry a size: once, few, many, or a class if the clone is expanded.

j_call: TRBJ2-1
v_call: TRBV12-5
cdr3_length: 12
d_call: NA
clone_size: NA
cdr3_aa: CASGPLNNEQFF
cdr3_nt: TGTGCTAGTGGCCCCCTGAACAATGAGCAGTTCTTC

j_call: TRBJ1-4
v_call: TRBV4-1
cdr3_length: 16
d_call: NA
clone_size: few
cdr3_aa: CASSQPPGGINEKLFF
cdr3_nt: TGCGCCAGCAGCCAACCTCCGGGTGGTATTAATGAAAAACTGTTTTTT

j_call: TRBJ1-2
v_call: TRBV3-1
cdr3_length: 16
d_call: TRBD1
clone_size: NA
cdr3_aa: CASSQVPGQGLYGYTF
cdr3_nt: TGTGCCAGCAGCCAGGTCCCGGGACAGGGGCTCTATGGCTACACCTTC

j_call: TRBJ1-5
v_call: TRBV12-3/TRBV12-4
cdr3_length: 13
d_call: NA
clone_size: few
cdr3_aa: CASSFGIDQPQHF
cdr3_nt: TGTGCCAGCAGTTTCGGCATCGACCAGCCCCAGCATTTT

j_call: TRBJ1-3
v_call: TRBV15
cdr3_length: 13
d_call: NA
clone_size: few
cdr3_aa: CATSRALRGTIYF
cdr3_nt: TGTGCCACCAGCAGAGCCCTTAGGGGCACCATATATTTT

j_call: TRBJ2-7
v_call: TRBV3-1
cdr3_length: 15
d_call: NA
clone_size: NA
cdr3_aa: CAISQDRVRTYEQYF
cdr3_nt: TGTGCCATCAGCCAAGATCGGGTACGGACCTACGAGCAGTACTTC

j_call: TRBJ2-7
v_call: TRBV19
cdr3_length: 14
d_call: TRBD2
clone_size: NA
cdr3_aa: CASSIRTSGYEQYF
cdr3_nt: TGTGCCAGTAGTATTAGGACTAGCGGGTACGAGCAGTACTTC

j_call: TRBJ1-5
v_call: TRBV12-3/TRBV12-4
cdr3_length: 13
d_call: NA
clone_size: many
cdr3_aa: CASSWGSGQPQHF
cdr3_nt: TGTGCCAGCTCCTGGGGGAGCGGTCAGCCCCAGCATTTT

j_call: TRBJ1-1
v_call: TRBV5-5
cdr3_length: 13
d_call: NA
clone_size: many
cdr3_aa: CASSWTANTEAFF
cdr3_nt: TGTGCCAGCAGCTGGACAGCGAACACTGAAGCTTTCTTT

j_call: TRBJ2-3
v_call: TRBV7-9
cdr3_length: 15
d_call: NA
clone_size: few
cdr3_aa: CASSLEQIRTDTQYF
cdr3_nt: TGTGCCAGCAGCTTAGAACAAATTCGAACAGATACGCAGTATTTT

j_call: TRBJ2-1
v_call: TRBV20-1
cdr3_length: 13
d_call: TRBD1
clone_size: few
cdr3_aa: CSASKTGYNEQFF
cdr3_nt: TGCAGTGCTAGTAAGACAGGGTATAATGAGCAGTTCTTC

j_call: TRBJ1-2
v_call: TRBV4-2
cdr3_length: 15
d_call: NA
clone_size: NA
cdr3_aa: CASSQSGWGNYGYTF
cdr3_nt: TGTGCCAGCAGCCAGAGTGGTTGGGGTAACTATGGCTACACCTTC

j_call: TRBJ1-2
v_call: TRBV11-2
cdr3_length: 17
d_call: NA
clone_size: NA
cdr3_aa: CASSSPGGVRSYYGYTF
cdr3_nt: TGTGCCAGCAGCTCCCCTGGGGGGGTGAGGAGTTACTATGGCTACACCTTC

j_call: TRBJ1-2
v_call: TRBV5-1
cdr3_length: 12
d_call: NA
clone_size: NA
cdr3_aa: CASSEELYGYTF
cdr3_nt: TGCGCCAGCAGCGAAGAGTTATATGGCTACACCTTC

j_call: TRBJ1-1
v_call: TRBV3-1
cdr3_length: 13
d_call: NA
clone_size: once
cdr3_aa: CASSLGSSTEAFF
cdr3_nt: TGTGCCAGCAGCCTAGGGAGCTCCACTGAAGCTTTCTTT

j_call: TRBJ2-7
v_call: TRBV7-2
cdr3_length: 16
d_call: NA
clone_size: NA
cdr3_aa: CASSPTSRAVSYEQYF
cdr3_nt: TGTGCCAGCAGCCCTACCTCTAGAGCGGTGTCCTACGAGCAGTACTTC

j_call: TRBJ2-1
v_call: TRBV20-1
cdr3_length: 15
d_call: TRBD2
clone_size: NA
cdr3_aa: CSARRTSGRGVEQFF
cdr3_nt: TGCAGTGCTAGACGGACTAGCGGGAGGGGGGTTGAGCAGTTCTTC

j_call: TRBJ1-4
v_call: TRBV12-3/TRBV12-4
cdr3_length: 14
d_call: TRBD1
clone_size: few
cdr3_aa: CASSTQGAREKLFF
cdr3_nt: TGTGCCAGCAGCACGCAGGGGGCGCGGGAAAAACTGTTTTTT

j_call: TRBJ2-4
v_call: TRBV20-1
cdr3_length: 14
d_call: NA
clone_size: NA
cdr3_aa: CSANFAGSKNIQYF
cdr3_nt: TGCAGTGCTAACTTTGCGGGGTCCAAAAACATTCAGTACTTC

j_call: TRBJ1-4
v_call: TRBV4-2
cdr3_length: 15
d_call: TRBD1
clone_size: NA
cdr3_aa: CASSQPGQGDEKLFF
cdr3_nt: TGTGCCAGCAGCCAACCGGGACAGGGAGATGAAAAACTGTTTTTT

j_call: TRBJ1-1
v_call: TRBV18
cdr3_length: 13
d_call: NA
clone_size: NA
cdr3_aa: CASCSQGNTEAFF
cdr3_nt: TGTGCCAGCTGCTCACAAGGGAACACTGAAGCTTTCTTT

j_call: TRBJ1-2
v_call: TRBV5-1
cdr3_length: 15
d_call: TRBD1
clone_size: few
cdr3_aa: CASSLGQGAYYGYTF
cdr3_nt: TGCGCCAGCAGCTTGGGGCAGGGGGCATACTATGGCTACACCTTC

j_call: TRBJ2-3
v_call: TRBV9
cdr3_length: 13
d_call: NA
clone_size: many
cdr3_aa: CASSPRVTDTQYF
cdr3_nt: TGTGCCAGCAGCCCCCGGGTTACAGATACGCAGTATTTT

j_call: TRBJ1-2
v_call: TRBV29-1
cdr3_length: 14
d_call: TRBD1
clone_size: few
cdr3_aa: CSVGNEDRGYGYTF
cdr3_nt: TGCAGCGTTGGGAATGAGGACAGGGGCTATGGCTACACCTTC

j_call: TRBJ2-5
v_call: TRBV6-1
cdr3_length: 16
d_call: TRBD2
clone_size: NA
cdr3_aa: CASSVGLAGSSETQYF
cdr3_nt: TGTGCCAGCAGTGTGGGACTAGCGGGATCCTCAGAGACCCAGTACTTC

j_call: TRBJ2-1
v_call: TRBV5-1
cdr3_length: 16
d_call: TRBD2
clone_size: NA
cdr3_aa: CASSWLGTSSDNEQFF
cdr3_nt: TGCGCCAGCAGCTGGCTCGGGACTAGTTCTGACAATGAGCAGTTCTTC

j_call: TRBJ2-1
v_call: TRBV5-1
cdr3_length: 13
d_call: TRBD1
clone_size: NA
cdr3_aa: CASSLQGAAEQFF
cdr3_nt: TGCGCCAGCAGCTTACAGGGGGCGGCTGAGCAGTTCTTC

j_call: TRBJ1-1
v_call: TRBV27
cdr3_length: 14
d_call: TRBD1
clone_size: few
cdr3_aa: CASRAQGGRTEAFF
cdr3_nt: TGTGCCAGCAGAGCCCAGGGGGGTCGCACTGAAGCTTTCTTT

j_call: TRBJ1-2
v_call: TRBV15
cdr3_length: 17
d_call: NA
clone_size: NA
cdr3_aa: CATSSTVDEGGNYGYTF
cdr3_nt: TGTGCCACCAGCAGCACGGTCGATGAGGGGGGTAACTATGGCTACACCTTC

j_call: TRBJ2-3
v_call: TRBV7-9
cdr3_length: 15
d_call: NA
clone_size: NA
cdr3_aa: CASSSTGRATDTQYF
cdr3_nt: TGTGCCAGCAGCTCCACCGGCAGGGCAACAGATACGCAGTATTTT

j_call: TRBJ2-7
v_call: TRBV5-1
cdr3_length: 14
d_call: NA
clone_size: NA
cdr3_aa: CASSLGTGAYEQYF
cdr3_nt: TGCGCCAGCAGCTTGGGGACGGGAGCCTACGAGCAGTACTTC

j_call: TRBJ1-5
v_call: TRBV5-1
cdr3_length: 16
d_call: TRBD1
clone_size: few
cdr3_aa: CASSKDRAGGNQPQHF
cdr3_nt: TGCGCCAGCAGCAAGGACAGGGCGGGTGGCAATCAGCCCCAGCATTTT

j_call: TRBJ2-3
v_call: TRBV20-1
cdr3_length: 15
d_call: NA
clone_size: NA
cdr3_aa: CSAKGPGTSTDTQYF
cdr3_nt: TGCAGTGCTAAGGGTCCGGGAACGAGCACAGATACGCAGTATTTT

j_call: TRBJ1-1
v_call: TRBV7-8
cdr3_length: 14
d_call: NA
clone_size: NA
cdr3_aa: CASSSPGGNTEAFF
cdr3_nt: TGTGCCAGCAGCTCGCCGGGGGGGAACACTGAAGCTTTCTTT

j_call: TRBJ2-1
v_call: TRBV2
cdr3_length: 12
d_call: NA
clone_size: NA
cdr3_aa: CASSGEGERMFF
cdr3_nt: TGTGCCAGCAGTGGGGAGGGGGAGCGGATGTTCTTC